This T cell receptor beta chain was identified during a study of blood T cell repertoires in COVID-19. Background on the study: Spain, Italy and the United States supplied samples that represented acute and convalescent COVID-19.

The germline gives CDR1 SGHVS, CDR2 FQNEAQ. This CDR3 has 14 amino acids. V was cut by 1 base and J by 8 bases, with 14 bases left in between. Some clones are missing from TCRdb's copy, which holds only in-frame ones; the method was immunoSEQ multiplex PCR. The sample lists around 130,000 clones, more than 75% occurring once. The chain recombines TRBV7-8 with TRBJ1-2; D is undetermined. The clonotype comes from a man in his 70s with active COVID-19. Sample: peripheral blood. CDR3 amino acids: CASSLESGRSGYTF. The CDR3 nucleotides read TGTGCCAGCAGCTTAGAATCTGGAAGGAGCGGCTACACCTTC.